Given below is one TCR beta chain in context. V was clipped by 5 bases and J by 6 bases, with 17 bases between them. From germline, CDR1 is MGHDK and CDR2 SYGVNS. CDR3 length equals 14 residues. This entry is derived from a study of blood T cell repertoires in COVID-19. For the study at large: COVID-19 samples from acute and convalescent phases originated in the United States, Italy and Spain. T cells, B-cell-depleted T cells, or PBMCs supplied cDNA or gDNA.

Under the authors' procedure: Amplification from reference gene primers served as the basis for estimated nucleated cell counts. TCRdb keeps only in-frame clones here, not all; method: immunoSEQ multiplex PCR. Clonal size and the V and J genes are those of that table, whereas D and trimming came from the DNA. This sample carries some 290,000 clones, 83% of them seen once, and the ten largest clones take roughly 4.6%. The sequence derives from a man in his 60s who had recovered from COVID-19. The material sequenced was peripheral blood. The V call is TRBV25-1, the J call TRBJ2-7; a possible D gene is TRBD1 (5 bases). The CDR3 coding sequence is TGTGCCAGCAGTAACCAGGGTCGTCCTCGCGAGCAGTACTTC. The encoded protein is CASSNQGRPREQYF.